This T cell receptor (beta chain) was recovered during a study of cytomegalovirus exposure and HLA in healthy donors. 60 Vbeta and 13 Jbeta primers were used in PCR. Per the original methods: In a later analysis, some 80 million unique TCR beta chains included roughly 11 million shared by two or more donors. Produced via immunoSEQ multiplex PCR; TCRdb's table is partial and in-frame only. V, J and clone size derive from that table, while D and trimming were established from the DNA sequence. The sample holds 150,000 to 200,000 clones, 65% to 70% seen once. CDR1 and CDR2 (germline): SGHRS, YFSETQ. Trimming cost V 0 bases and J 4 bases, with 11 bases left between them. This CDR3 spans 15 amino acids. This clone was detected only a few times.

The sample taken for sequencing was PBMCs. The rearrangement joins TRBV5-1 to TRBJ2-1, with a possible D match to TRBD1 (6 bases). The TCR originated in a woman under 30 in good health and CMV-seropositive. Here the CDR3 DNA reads TGCGCCAGCAGCTTGGTAACAGGGCATTACAATGAGCAGTTCTTC. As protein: CASSLVTGHYNEQFF. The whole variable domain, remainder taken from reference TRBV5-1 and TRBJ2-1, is KAGVTQTPRYLIKTRGQQVTLSCSPISGHRSVSWYQQTPGQGLQFLFEYFSETQRNKGNFPGRFSGRQFSNSRSEMNVSTLELGDSALYLCASSLVTGHYNEQFFGPGTRLTVL.